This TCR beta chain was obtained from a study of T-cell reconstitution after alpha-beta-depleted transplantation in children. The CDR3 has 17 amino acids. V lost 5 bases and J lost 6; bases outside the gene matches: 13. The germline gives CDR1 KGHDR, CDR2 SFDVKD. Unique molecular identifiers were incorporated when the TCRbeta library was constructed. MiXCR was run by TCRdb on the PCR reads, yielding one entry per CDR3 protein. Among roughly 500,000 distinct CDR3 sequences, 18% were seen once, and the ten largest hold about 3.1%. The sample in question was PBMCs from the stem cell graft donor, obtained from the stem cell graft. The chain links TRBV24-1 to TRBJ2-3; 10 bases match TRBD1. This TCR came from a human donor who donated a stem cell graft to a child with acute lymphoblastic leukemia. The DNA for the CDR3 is TGTGCCACCAGTGCCCATGGACAGGGGGACTTCACGGATACGCAGTATTTT. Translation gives CATSAHGQGDFTDTQYF.